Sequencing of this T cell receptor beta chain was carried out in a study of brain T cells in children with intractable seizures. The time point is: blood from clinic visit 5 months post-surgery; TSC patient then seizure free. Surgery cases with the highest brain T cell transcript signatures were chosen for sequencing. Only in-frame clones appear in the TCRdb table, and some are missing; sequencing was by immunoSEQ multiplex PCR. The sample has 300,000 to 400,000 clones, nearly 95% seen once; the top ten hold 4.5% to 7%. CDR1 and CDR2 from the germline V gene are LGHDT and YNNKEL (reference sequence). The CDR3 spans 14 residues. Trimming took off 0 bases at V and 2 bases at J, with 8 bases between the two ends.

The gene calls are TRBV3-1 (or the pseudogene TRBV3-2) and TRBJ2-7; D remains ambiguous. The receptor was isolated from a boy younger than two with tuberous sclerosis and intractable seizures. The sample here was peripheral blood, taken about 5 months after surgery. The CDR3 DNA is TGTGCCAGCAGCCAAGATCGCCTCGCCTACGAGCAGTACTTC. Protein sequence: CASSQDRLAYEQYF.